These 30 T cell receptor beta chains came from one sample sequenced in a study of blood T cell repertoires in COVID-19. Libraries were prepared by immunoSEQ multiplex PCR; TCRdb keeps only in-frame clonotypes and omits some of them. Here the sample spans about 210,000 clones, about 78% being singletons. The sample consisted of peripheral blood. The receptors come from a woman in her seventies with acute or convalescent COVID-19.

The V gene is TRBV10-1, the J gene TRBJ2-1, with unresolved D. Germline V lookup: CDR1 WNHNN, CDR2 SYGVQD (reference sequence). The CDR3 has 13 amino acids. V lost 4 bases, J lost 5 bases, and 9 bases lay in between. CDR3 sequence (DNA): TGCGCCAGCAGTGTTATACAAAACAATGAGCAGTTCTTC. This sequence encodes CASSVIQNNEQFF.

This chain joins TRBV7-2 and TRBJ2-1; D is possibly TRBD1 (6 bases). Germline CDR1 and CDR2: SGHTA and FQGNSA. The CDR3 has 15 residues. V lost 5 bases and J 0 bases, leaving 11 bases between the germline ends. CDR3 sequence (DNA): TGTGCCAGCAGCCCCGACAGGAGCTCCTACAATGAGCAGTTCTTC. Translated: CASSPDRSSYNEQFF.

The chain is built from TRBV9 and TRBJ1-2; D unclear. The CDR3 is made up of 10 amino acids. In germline, CDR1 is SGDLS, CDR2 YYNGEE. The V gene lost 7 bases and the J gene lost 6 bases, with 7 bases spanning the gap. CDR3 sequence (DNA): TGTGCCAGCGGGAGGGATGGCTACACCTTC. It codes for CASGRDGYTF.

The V call is TRBV11-2, the J call TRBJ2-5; 8 bases align to TRBD1. V lost 7 bases and J lost 2; bases outside the gene matches: 9. This CDR3 is built from 15 residues. Germline V CDR1 and CDR2: SGHAT, FQNNGV. The CDR3 loop is CASTMNRGSQETQYF. For the CDR3, the DNA is TGTGCCAGCACTATGAACAGGGGGTCACAAGAGACCCAGTACTTC.

The rearrangement joins TRBV6-5 to TRBJ1-3; D gene uncertain. Trimming removed 5 bases at V and 2 bases at J, with 10 bases between. The CDR3 has 14 amino acids. Germline V gene lookup returns CDR1 MNHEY and CDR2 SVGAGI. Here the CDR3 DNA reads TGTGCCAGCAGTACAGTACCTCCTGGAAACACCATATATTTT. Residues: CASSTVPPGNTIYF.

This rearrangement joins TRBV29-1 to TRBJ2-1; 8 nucleotides line up with TRBD1. The germline CDR1 and CDR2 sequences are SQVTM and ANQGSEA. V lost 5 bases, J lost 9 bases, and 3 bases stayed unmatched. CDR3 length: 11 residues. CDR3 DNA sequence: TGCAGCGTTCAGGGGGCGGGTGAGCAGTTCTTC. Translation gives CSVQGAGEQFF.

The CDR3 sequence is CASSRDRLYEQYF. The DNA for the CDR3 is TGTGCCAGTAGCCGGGACAGGCTCTACGAGCAGTACTTC. V gene TRBV19 combines with J gene TRBJ2-7, with TRBD1 identical over 8 bases. Trimming removed 6 bases from V and 3 bases from J; junction bases left unmatched: 4. Germline V gene lookup returns CDR1 LNHDA and CDR2 SQIVND (reference sequence). CDR3 length: 13 residues.

This rearrangement joins TRBV6-5 to TRBJ2-7, with 7 bases identical to TRBD1. Germline CDR1 reads MNHEY; CDR2 reads SVGAGI. J lost 1 base, V lost 7 bases, and 4 bases had no gene match. The CDR3 totals 13 residues. CDR3 sequence reads: CASMDRQSYEQYF. The CDR3 coding sequence is TGTGCCAGCATGGACAGGCAATCCTACGAGCAGTACTTC.

The CDR3 DNA reads as TGTGCCAGCAGTATTCTAGCGGGGGGCCGGGGCCGTAAGTATTTT. Its translation: CASSILAGGRGRKYF. This rearrangement joins TRBV6-6 to TRBJ2-3, with 11 bases fitting TRBD2. Germline assignment: CDR1 MNHNY and CDR2 SVGAGI (reference sequence). The CDR3 covers 15 residues. J was trimmed by 13 bases and V by 5 bases; bases with no gene match: 14.

The gene calls are TRBV18 and TRBJ2-1; D is possibly TRBD2 (5 bases). Germline lookup yields CDR1 KGHSH and CDR2 LQKENI. CDR3 length equals 15 residues. V lost 3 bases and J 0 bases, leaving 9 bases between the germline ends. This CDR3 reads CASSPTGSSYNEQFF. The CDR3 bases are TGTGCCAGCTCACCTACGGGGAGCTCCTACAATGAGCAGTTCTTC.

The count of this clone is one. This sequence joins TRBV11-1 and TRBJ1-2; possible D gene TRBD1, 6 bases. CDR3 size: 13 residues. Between the trimmed V and J ends, which lost 5 bases and 4 bases, there was a span of 11 bases. The germline gives CDR1 SGHAT, CDR2 FQDESV (reference sequence). The chain's CDR3 is CASSPDSSYGYTF. The DNA for the CDR3 is TGTGCCAGCAGCCCGGACAGCTCCTATGGCTACACCTTC.

The chain combines TRBV5-4 with TRBJ1-4, with 10 positions matching TRBD1. CDR1 and CDR2 from the germline V gene are SGHNT and YYREEE (reference sequence). The CDR3 is 17 residues long. The ends lost 7 bases at V and 5 bases at J; junction bases unmatched: 14. CDR3 protein: CASSQTGQGLLNEKLFF. CDR3 coding DNA: TGTGCCAGCTCACAAACGGGACAGGGGCTCTTAAATGAAAAACTGTTTTTT.

This chain's CDR3 is CASSFQGRPTGELFF. The CDR3 coding sequence is TGTGCCAGCAGCTTTCAGGGGCGCCCCACCGGGGAGCTGTTTTTT. V is TRBV5-6 and J is TRBJ2-2, with D perhaps matching TRBD1 (6 bases). Germline CDR1 and CDR2: SGHDT and YYEEEE. The CDR3 has 15 residues. V was pared by 2 bases and J by 4 bases, with 12 bases between.

The V call is TRBV18, the J call TRBJ2-7, with TRBD1 matching over 7 bases. The CDR3 consists of 17 residues. Germline V gene lookup returns CDR1 KGHSH and CDR2 LQKENI. Unmatched junction bases numbered 16, after V lost 2 bases and J lost 6 bases. This CDR3 reads CASSPIGTAQGRGEQYF. DNA for the CDR3: TGTGCCAGCTCACCAATAGGGACAGCCCAAGGTAGGGGCGAGCAGTACTTC. Full variable domain (missing parts from reference TRBV18 and TRBJ2-7): NAGVMQNPRHLVRRRGQEARLRCSPMKGHSHVYWYRQLPEEGLKFMVYLQKENIIDESGMPKERFSAEFPKEGPSILRIQQVVRGDSAAYFCASSPIGTAQGRGEQYFGPGTRLTVT.

This clone was found a few times. The rearrangement uses TRBV6-5 and TRBJ1-4; 10 positions agree with TRBD1. The germline V gene has CDR1 MNHEY and CDR2 SVGAGI. This CDR3 is built from 15 residues. Trimming cost V 7 bases and J 10 bases; bases outside gene matches: 12. The CDR3 DNA reads as TGTGCCAGCACTCCGGGGGGGACAGGGGCTGGAAAACTGTTTTTT. This encodes CASTPGGTGAGKLFF.

The chain carries TRBV7-2 and TRBJ2-6, with D uncertain. The CDR3 length is 15 residues. Germline V gives CDR1 SGHTA, CDR2 FQGNSA. The ends were cut back, 4 bases at V and 4 bases at J, with 11 bases in the middle. CDR3 sequence: CASSSDPRGANVLTF. In DNA, the CDR3 is TGTGCCAGCAGCTCCGACCCGCGGGGGGCCAACGTCCTGACTTTC. Looking up the rest from reference TRBV7-2 and TRBJ2-6 gives the full variable domain: GAGVSQSPSNKVTEKGKDVELRCDPISGHTALYWYRQSLGQGLEFLIYFQGNSAPDKSGLPSDRFSAERTGGSVSTLTIQRTQQEDSAVYLCASSSDPRGANVLTFGAGSRLTVL.

This clone was detected a few times. V usage is TRBV30 and J usage is TRBJ1-1, with a tentative D call TRBD1 (5 bases). CDR1 is GTSNPN and CDR2 is SVGIG in the germline V gene (reference sequence). V lost 0 bases and J 1 base, leaving 6 bases between the germline ends. This CDR3 is built from 13 residues. The CDR3 bases are TGTGCCTGGAGTGTAAGGGGGAACACTGAAGCTTTCTTT. It encodes CAWSVRGNTEAFF.

The V and J genes are TRBV6-6 and TRBJ2-1; 8 bases match TRBD1. Trimming cost V 10 bases and J 7 bases; bases outside gene matches: 12. The germline V gene encodes CDR1 MNHNY and CDR2 SVGAGI (reference sequence). The CDR3 spans 14 residues. The CDR3 nucleotides read TGTGCCACAGATAAAGGACAGGGCCCGAATGAGCAGTTCTTC. Protein sequence: CATDKGQGPNEQFF.

Concerning this clone itself: Different DNA sequences within this sample yield the same CDR3. This sequence joins TRBV5-1 and TRBJ2-1; D is perhaps TRBD2 (6 bases). CDR1 and CDR2 from the germline V gene are SGHRS and YFSETQ. The V and J ends lost 0 bases and 3 bases respectively, with 10 bases between them. This CDR3 is built from 15 residues. CDR3 in amino acids: CASSLGQGGYNEQFF. CDR3 coding DNA: TGCGCCAGCAGCTTGGGGCAGGGAGGCTACAATGAGCAGTTCTTC.

This rearrangement joins TRBV6-2 or TRBV6-3 to TRBJ2-5; 9 bases are a match to TRBD2. CDR1 is MNHEY and CDR2 is SVGEGT in the germline V gene. This CDR3 contains 16 residues. The J segment lost 4 bases and the V segment lost 4 bases, leaving 10 bases of the junction unmatched. The CDR3 nucleotides are TGTGCCAGCAGTTCTCCTTCTAGCGGGGATCTAGAGACCCAGTACTTC. It translates to CASSSPSSGDLETQYF.

CDR3 sequence reads: CSVEEYGYTF. CDR3 bases: TGCAGCGTTGAGGAGTATGGCTACACCTTC. The chain has TRBV29-1 and TRBJ1-2; D remains unclear. The CDR3 contains 10 residues. CDR1 is SQVTM, CDR2 ANQGSEA, per germline. V dropped 3 bases and J dropped 5 bases, with 4 bases sitting between them.

This clone was detected a few times. The V gene is TRBV12-3 or TRBV12-4, the J gene TRBJ1-1; tentatively, D is TRBD1 (6 bases). Trimming left V 5 bases short and J 9 bases short, with 16 bases between. This CDR3 has 13 residues. In nucleotides, the CDR3 is TGTGCCAGCAGTCGGACAGAAGGATACCAAGCTTTCTTT. Encoded protein: CASSRTEGYQAFF.

The chain is built from TRBV15 and TRBJ2-2; possible D gene TRBD2, 6 bases. Between the trimmed V and J ends, which lost 0 bases and 6 bases, there was a span of 11 bases. The CDR3 runs to 15 residues. CDR1 LNHNV and CDR2 YYDKDF come from the germline V gene (reference sequence). The CDR3 loop reads CATSRDHGGAGELFF. In DNA form, the CDR3 reads TGTGCCACCAGCAGAGATCATGGAGGGGCCGGGGAGCTGTTTTTT.

This clone was detected ten times or more. This chain uses TRBV10-3 with TRBJ1-1; TRBD1 matches at 7 bases. The CDR3 totals 16 residues. V lost 0 bases, J lost 2 bases, and 6 bases stayed unmatched. CDR1 and CDR2 from the germline V gene are ENHRY and SYGVKD. CDR3 DNA sequence: TGTGCCATCAGTGAGTCGACCCCAGGGGGAAACACTGAAGCTTTCTTT. Residues: CAISESTPGGNTEAFF.

Concerning this clone itself: The junction departs from the called germline gene at one end, perhaps through a read error. This chain uses TRBV7-6 with TRBJ2-2; 10 bases are shared with TRBD1. The CDR3 contains 17 residues. CDR1 and CDR2 (germline): SGHVS, FNYEAQ. The CDR3 region is CASTLTEGQGVTGELFF. CDR3 bases: TGTGCCAGCACCTTAACGGAAGGACAGGGGGTGACCGGGGAGCTGTTTTTT.

The chain has TRBV2 and TRBJ2-5; D is unclear. CDR1 is SNHLY, CDR2 FYNNEI, per germline. With 1 base removed from V and 4 bases from J, the gap between germline ends came to 10 bases. CDR3 length: 14 amino acids. CDR3 sequence: CASSEGVTGETQYF. In DNA form, the CDR3 reads TGTGCCAGCAGTGAAGGGGTAACGGGAGAGACCCAGTACTTC.

This chain joins TRBV27 and TRBJ2-5; TRBD1 is a possible D gene (6 bases). The CDR3 has 15 amino acids. Trimming stripped 5 bases from V and 5 bases from J, with 18 bases between. CDR1 is MNHEY and CDR2 is SMNVEV in the germline V gene (reference sequence). CDR3 nucleotide sequence: TGTGCCAGCAGTCTAACAGGGTTCTCGGTCGAGACCCAGTACTTC. Translation: CASSLTGFSVETQYF.

The gene calls are TRBV6-5 and TRBJ2-3; D gene unclear. The CDR3 totals 15 residues. V gave up 4 bases and J gave up 0 bases, with 11 bases separating them. Germline assignment: CDR1 MNHEY and CDR2 SVGAGI. The DNA for the CDR3 is TGTGCCAGCAGTTCTGACTTGACTAGCACAGATACGCAGTATTTT. It yields the protein CASSSDLTSTDTQYF.

This clone has a count of ten or more. This chain uses TRBV6-4 with TRBJ2-1, with a possible D match to TRBD2 (5 bases). V lost 6 bases, J lost 2 bases, and 14 bases lay in between. Germline V CDR1 and CDR2: MRHNA, SNTAGT. The CDR3 sequence is 15 residues long. CDR3 sequence reads: CASSQSGEPYNEQFF. As DNA, the CDR3 is TGTGCCAGCAGCCAAAGCGGCGAACCCTACAATGAGCAGTTCTTC.

The rearrangement uses TRBV24-1 and TRBJ1-4; D remains ambiguous. CDR1 KGHDR and CDR2 SFDVKD come from the germline V gene. V was trimmed by 9 bases and J by 2 bases, leaving 6 bases between them. The CDR3 has 12 amino acids. CDR3 loop: CATGETNEKLFF. The DNA for the CDR3 is TGTGCCACCGGAGAGACTAATGAAAAACTGTTTTTT.